These T cell receptor beta chains were read from a single sample in a study of cytomegalovirus exposure and HLA in healthy donors. TCRdb's table, derived via immunoSEQ multiplex PCR, lists solely in-frame clones and lacks some. Among over 150,000 clones listed, 75% to 90% were seen once. The sample consisted of PBMCs. The origin of the receptors is a woman aged 45-65 years in good health and CMV-seropositive. The CDR3 runs from the conserved cysteine through the conserved F or W. The D gene is left open where the match is weak. Rows may omit the clone size; those that give it use once, few, many or a size class.

d_gene	abundance	j_gene	v_gene	CDR3aa	CDR3nt
TRBD1	.	TRBJ2-7	TRBV25-1	CASSDPEGTGAYEQYF	TGTGCCAGCAGTGATCCGGAGGGGACAGGGGCCTACGAGCAGTACTTC
.	.	TRBJ2-3	TRBV9	CASSARAGGSDTQYF	TGTGCCAGCAGCGCCCGAGCGGGCGGCTCAGATACGCAGTATTTT
TRBD2	.	TRBJ2-3	TRBV5-6	CASNPGSGREPNTDTQYF	TGTGCCAGCAACCCGGGGAGCGGGAGGGAACCTAACACAGATACGCAGTATTTT
TRBD1	once	TRBJ2-1	TRBV7-2	CASNNRGYNEQFF	TGTGCCAGCAATAACAGGGGCTACAATGAGCAGTTCTTC
.	.	TRBJ1-4	TRBV6-1	CASIGGAANEKLFF	TGTGCCAGCATCGGAGGGGCGGCTAATGAAAAACTGTTTTTT
TRBD2	.	TRBJ2-1	TRBV10-3	CAISESAGGPGSYNEQFF	TGTGCCATCAGTGAGTCGGCGGGAGGACCCGGCTCCTACAATGAGCAGTTCTTC
.	.	TRBJ1-1	TRBV4-2	CASSQIVLGVNTEAFF	TGTGCCAGCAGCCAGATAGTACTGGGCGTGAACACTGAAGCTTTCTTT
.	.	TRBJ1-5	TRBV28	CASTSGSWGISNQPQHF	TGTGCCAGCACCTCGGGGTCTTGGGGAATTAGCAATCAGCCCCAGCATTTT
.	.	TRBJ2-2	TRBV10-1	CASSSNTGELFF	TGCGCCAGTAGCTCGAACACCGGGGAGCTGTTTTTT
TRBD1	.	TRBJ1-5	TRBV5-8	CASSLGRQGGIQPQHF	TGTGCCAGCAGCTTAGGTCGACAGGGAGGAATTCAGCCCCAGCATTTT
TRBD1	.	TRBJ2-1	TRBV27	CASSLWQGATRYNEQFF	TGTGCCAGCAGTTTATGGCAGGGGGCAACTAGGTACAATGAGCAGTTCTTC
.	.	TRBJ2-3	TRBV9	CASSVGGGITDTQYF	TGTGCCAGCAGCGTAGGCGGAGGAATCACAGATACGCAGTATTTT
TRBD2	.	TRBJ2-5	TRBV15	CATSRDLGGKETQYF	TGTGCCACCAGCAGAGATTTGGGGGGGAAAGAGACCCAGTACTTC
.	.	TRBJ1-3	TRBV9	CASSLLSSGNTIYF	TGTGCCAGCAGCTTACTTAGCTCTGGAAACACCATATATTTT
TRBD1	.	TRBJ1-3	TRBV5-6	CASSLRRGHYLDTIYF	TGTGCCAGCAGCTTGCGAAGGGGGCATTATCTTGACACCATATATTTT
.	.	TRBJ2-1	TRBV6-5	CASSYGRGGDNEQFF	TGTGCCAGCAGTTACGGCAGGGGAGGGGACAATGAGCAGTTCTTC